This TCR beta chain was recovered during a study of shared clonotypes between healthy human individuals. About the study: Each donor's CD8 memory used one plate, CD8 naive two, each CD4 subset three.

The healthy adult donors were HIV-negative and reported no recent acute infections or vaccinations. This table comes from immunoSEQ multiplex PCR, and its TCRdb copy is limited to in-frame clones, with some not included. The sample gives fewer than 130,000 clones, 67% of which show up once; over 20% is in the top ten. CDR1 is SEHNR, CDR2 FQNEAQ, per germline (reference sequence). The CDR3 is 17 residues long. The ends lost 6 bases at V and 4 bases at J; junction bases unmatched: 15. Source material: memory CD8+ T cells sorted from blood. Subset defined: CD45RO+ cells pooled with CCR7-negative TemRA cells. The chain has TRBV7-9 and TRBJ2-1; 7 bases are shared with TRBD1. The clonotype comes from a woman younger than 45 in good health. The CDR3 DNA sequence: TGTGCCAGCAGATCCGACAGGGACGCGGCGATATACAATGAGCAGTTCTTC. This encodes CASRSDRDAAIYNEQFF.